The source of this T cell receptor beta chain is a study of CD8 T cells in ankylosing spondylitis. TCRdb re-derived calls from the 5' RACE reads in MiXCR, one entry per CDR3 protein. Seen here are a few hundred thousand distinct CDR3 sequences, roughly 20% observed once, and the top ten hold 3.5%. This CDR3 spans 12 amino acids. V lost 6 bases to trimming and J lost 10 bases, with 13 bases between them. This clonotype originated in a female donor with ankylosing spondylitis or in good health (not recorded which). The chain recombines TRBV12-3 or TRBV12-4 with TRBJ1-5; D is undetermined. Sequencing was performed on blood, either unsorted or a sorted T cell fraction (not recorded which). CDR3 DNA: TGTGCCAGCAGCCTCTCTCATGGACCCCAGCATTTT. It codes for CASSLSHGPQHF.